This T cell receptor (beta chain) was observed in a study of blood T cells in healthy people across ages. Remarks on this clonotype: The antigen remains undetermined.

Whole-study results and caveats: Age brought a roughly linear fall in TCR beta diversity measured per million T cells. Donors of long life had a larger count of naive CD4+ cells and greater diversity than aged donors.

Per the germline V gene, CDR1 is LNHDA and CDR2 is SQIVND (reference sequence). The CDR3 is made up of 15 amino acids. V shed 4 bases and J 10 bases; nucleotides not matched to a gene: 12. Every sample gave at least 5 micrograms of total RNA when it was extracted. The second PCR ran about 6 to 12 cycles with a sample-barcoded 5' primer and J-beta primers. MiXCR was run by TCRdb on the 5' RACE reads, yielding one entry per CDR3 protein. This table holds 800,000 or so distinct CDR3 sequences, around 62% found once. The receptor comes from a man between 25 and 39 years old in good health. Source material: blood. The V gene is TRBV19, the J gene TRBJ1-2, with 10 bases identical to TRBD1. The CDR3 bases are TGTGCCAGTAGTAACCACGCCCCGGGACAGGGGATCTACACCTTC. Translation: CASSNHAPGQGIYTF.